Shown below are 2 T cell receptor beta chains from a single sample sequenced in a study of T cells in Graves' hyperthyroidism and ophthalmopathy. The source material, RNA transcripts, was used to amplify TCR beta CDR3 regions. The HTBI primer set was used in a first-round RT-PCR of the TCR CDR3. In TCRdb, the multiplex PCR reads were re-called with MiXCR into one record per CDR3 protein. The repertoire holds under 700,000 distinct CDR3 sequences, approximately 15% seen once, with 18% in the top ten. The specimen sequenced was blood. All receptors derive from a woman between 18 and 29 years old with Graves' hyperthyroidism.

The V gene is TRBV25-1, the J gene TRBJ2-5, with 9 bases matching TRBD2. J was trimmed by 5 bases and V by 2 bases; bases with no gene match: 9. Germline assignment: CDR1 MGHDK and CDR2 SYGVNS. The CDR3 runs to 16 residues. CDR3 nucleotide sequence: TGTGCCAGCAGTGAAGGGCGCGGGGGGGCCGGTGAGACCCAGTACTTC. Encoded protein: CASSEGRGGAGETQYF.

This clonotype was seen more than once but under ten times. The CDR3 DNA is TGTGCCAGCACCCCCCACGGGCTTCCCTACAATGAGCAGTTCTTC. This encodes CASTPHGLPYNEQFF. This sequence joins TRBV6-1 and TRBJ2-1; D is ambiguous. V lost 7 bases and J lost 2, with 15 bases in between. Germline-derived CDR1 and CDR2 are MNHNS and SASEGT. The CDR3 contains 15 residues.